These 23 T cell receptor beta chains were all obtained from the same sample, sequenced in a study of T cell changes during pregnancy in multiple sclerosis (dated by TCRdb to between 2018 and 2021). Receptor libraries were prepared by the immunoSEQ multiplex PCR assay. As stored in TCRdb, this immuneACCESS dataset retains in-frame rearrangements with V and J assigned. A fraction of the clones does not appear; measured against another copy, unresolved V genes explain less than half of the discrepancy, and the remainder lacks a known reason. This sample gives some 110,000 clones in total; around 93% of them show up just once. The ten most abundant clones make up roughly 1.5% of the sample. Sequencing used peripheral blood, obtained after pregnancy. These receptors were obtained from a female donor with multiple sclerosis, enrolled in a pregnancy study.

The chain is built from TRBV27 and TRBJ1-4, with D perhaps TRBD1 (6 bases). Trimming cost V 7 bases and J 7 bases, with 16 bases left between them. The CDR3 has 14 amino acids. Germline-derived CDR1 and CDR2 are MNHEY and SMNVEV (reference sequence). Here the CDR3 reads CASKRAGVFEKLFF. The CDR3 DNA follows: TGTGCCAGCAAGAGGGCAGGGGTTTTTGAAAAACTGTTTTTT.

V is TRBV29-1 and J is TRBJ2-6, with a possible D match to TRBD2 (7 bases). The germline V gene has CDR1 SQVTM and CDR2 ANQGSEA. V lost 7 bases to trimming and J lost 1 base, with 20 bases between them. This CDR3 has 17 amino acids. The CDR3 sequence is CSAMGGQGPSGANVLTF. In DNA, the CDR3 is TGCAGCGCCATGGGGGGGCAGGGGCCTTCTGGGGCCAACGTCCTGACTTTC.

The chain has TRBV9 and TRBJ1-5; D may be TRBD1 (5 bases). The V gene lost 3 bases and the J gene lost 10 bases, with 20 bases spanning the gap. The CDR3 contains 15 residues. From germline, CDR1 is SGDLS and CDR2 YYNGEE. CDR3 amino acids: CASSGDPPGQGPQHF. The CDR3 nucleotides are TGTGCCAGCAGCGGAGACCCGCCAGGGCAGGGACCCCAGCATTTT.

The chain has TRBV11-2 and TRBJ1-1; TRBD1 matches at 7 bases. The CDR3 sequence is 13 residues long. The junction had 3 bases not matched to a gene; V was cut back by 5 bases and J by 3 bases. The V gene's germline CDR1 is SGHAT and CDR2 FQNNGV. CDR3 DNA: TGTGCCAGCAGCCGGGGACAGCACACTGAAGCTTTCTTT. Residues: CASSRGQHTEAFF.

This chain joins TRBV2 and TRBJ1-2, with D perhaps TRBD1 (5 bases). CDR1 and CDR2 (germline): SNHLY, FYNNEI. CDR3 length: 14 residues. The ends were cut back, 6 bases at V and 7 bases at J, with 18 bases in the middle. The CDR3 bases are TGTGCCAGCAGACTTACAGGTCAGGTTTCTGGCTACACCTTC. The encoded protein is CASRLTGQVSGYTF. The full variable domain, with the rest looked up from reference TRBV2 and TRBJ1-2, is EPEVTQTPSHQVTQMGQEVILRCVPISNHLYFYWYRQILGQKVEFLVSFYNNEISEKSEIFDDQFSVERPDGSNFTLKIRSTKLEDSAMYFCASRLTGQVSGYTFGSGTRLTVV.

This clone is a singleton in its sample. The V call is TRBV4-1, the J call TRBJ2-7; D is possibly TRBD2 (6 bases). CDR3 length equals 17 residues. Trimming left V 0 bases short and J 2 bases short, with 17 bases between. CDR1 is MGHRA, CDR2 YSYEKL, per germline. The CDR3 region has the DNA TGCGCCAGCAGCCAAGACTTCCCCCCTAGCGCTGCCTACGAGCAGTACTTC. Translated, it gives CASSQDFPPSAAYEQYF.

This rearrangement joins TRBV5-1 to TRBJ1-1; D ambiguous. CDR3 length equals 13 residues. Germline V gives CDR1 SGHRS, CDR2 YFSETQ. Trimming stripped 1 base from V and 2 bases from J, with 6 bases between. The CDR3 DNA reads TGCGCCAGCAGCTTGACTTCCAACACTGAAGCTTTCTTT. It codes for CASSLTSNTEAFF.

The chain has TRBV30 and TRBJ2-6; 9 positions agree with TRBD1. Germline V gene sequence: CDR1 GTSNPN, CDR2 SVGIG (reference sequence). V lost 8 bases and J lost 2; bases outside the gene matches: 4. The CDR3 is made up of 14 amino acids. CDR3 sequence reads: CARGQGAGANVLTF. Here the CDR3 DNA reads TGTGCCAGGGGACAGGGTGCTGGGGCCAACGTCCTGACTTTC. The whole variable domain, filled in from reference TRBV30 and TRBJ2-6, reads SQTIHQWPATLVQPVGSPLSLECTVEGTSNPNLYWYRQAAGRGLQLLFYSVGIGQISSEVPQNLSASRPQDRQFILSSKKLLLSDSGFYLCARGQGAGANVLTFGAGSRLTVL.

To note about this clone: The germline gene is not matched at one end of the junction; a read error may be the cause. The gene calls are TRBV5-4 and TRBJ2-7, with 8 positions matching TRBD2. CDR3 length: 16 residues. Germline V lookup: CDR1 SGHNT, CDR2 YYREEE (reference sequence). CDR3 protein: CASRIGGSGSSHEQYF. CDR3 DNA: TGTGCCAGCAGAATCGGGGGGAGCGGGAGCTCCCACGAGCAGTACTTC.

The CDR3 DNA reads TGTGCCAGCAGCTTGGAGGGGGCGGACACCGGGGAGCTGTTTTTT. It specifies CASSLEGADTGELFF. The chain carries TRBV5-4 and TRBJ2-2; 7 positions match TRBD1. The CDR3 is made up of 15 amino acids. Trimming removed 0 bases from V and 3 bases from J; junction bases left unmatched: 2. Germline-derived CDR1 and CDR2 are SGHNT and YYREEE (reference sequence).

V gene TRBV7-2 combines with J gene TRBJ2-7; the match to TRBD2 covers 11 bases. The V gene end was trimmed by 6 bases and the J gene end by 2 bases; junction bases not matched to a gene: 6. CDR1 and CDR2 from the germline V gene are SGHTA and FQGNSA. This CDR3 is built from 15 residues. The CDR3 here is CASSETSGAPYEQYF. CDR3 coding DNA: TGTGCCAGCAGTGAGACTAGCGGGGCCCCCTACGAGCAGTACTTC.

V gene TRBV6-1 combines with J gene TRBJ1-1; possible D gene TRBD1, 5 bases. From germline, CDR1 is MNHNS and CDR2 SASEGT. CDR3 length: 14 amino acids. V lost 2 bases and J lost 6, with 13 bases in between. CDR3 DNA: TGTGCCAGCAGTGAACGTAGGGGCGCGGCTGAAGCTTTCTTT. It is translated as CASSERRGAAEAFF.

The chain combines TRBV9 with TRBJ2-3; D is perhaps TRBD2 (5 bases). This CDR3 spans 14 amino acids. V shed 4 bases and J shed 4 bases, with 13 bases lying between them. Germline-derived CDR1 and CDR2 are SGDLS and YYNGEE. CDR3 amino acids: CASSPIGLADTQYF. The CDR3 DNA is TGTGCCAGCAGCCCGATCGGACTTGCAGATACGCAGTATTTT.

The gene calls are TRBV5-1 and TRBJ1-2, with 9 bases identical to TRBD1. The germline gives CDR1 SGHRS, CDR2 YFSETQ. The CDR3 contains 14 residues. V trimming: 4 bases; J trimming: 2 bases; junction bases outside the gene matches: 3. In nucleotides, the CDR3 is TGCGCCAGCAGCCTAGGACAGGGGAACTATGGCTACACCTTC. Translated, it gives CASSLGQGNYGYTF.

The chain joins TRBV5-1 to TRBJ1-4; 11 positions match TRBD1. V dropped 0 bases and J dropped 0; count of bases not matched to a gene: 1. This CDR3 spans 17 amino acids. Germline V gene lookup returns CDR1 SGHRS and CDR2 YFSETQ. This CDR3 is CASSLADRGPTNEKLFF. CDR3 nucleotides: TGCGCCAGCAGCTTGGCGGACAGGGGGCCAACTAATGAAAAACTGTTTTTT.

The gene calls are TRBV2 and TRBJ1-1; D possibly corresponds to TRBD1 (5 bases). Germline V gives CDR1 SNHLY, CDR2 FYNNEI. The CDR3 covers 14 residues. V was shortened by 6 bases and J by 6 bases, with 17 bases between the two germline ends. The DNA of the CDR3 is TGTGCCAGCAGGGCGGCGGCAGGGATAGCTGAAGCTTTCTTT. This gives the protein CASRAAAGIAEAFF.

This chain's CDR3 is CASSGGAGGLIHEQYF. CDR3 coding DNA: TGTGCCAGCAGTGGTGGGGCGGGAGGCCTGATCCACGAGCAGTACTTC. V and J are TRBV2 and TRBJ2-7, with 8 positions matching TRBD2. The length of the CDR3 is 16 residues. Germline lookup yields CDR1 SNHLY and CDR2 FYNNEI. J was trimmed by 5 bases and V by 4 bases; bases with no gene match: 13.

V usage is TRBV5-1 and J usage is TRBJ2-5; D might be TRBD1 (7 bases). The CDR3 totals 14 residues. V dropped 6 bases and J dropped 5 bases, with 17 bases sitting between them. Germline loops: CDR1 SGHRS, CDR2 YFSETQ. The CDR3 bases are TGCGCCAGCAACTCAGACAGGGAGGTGGAGACCCAGTACTTC. Its translation is CASNSDREVETQYF.

The chain combines TRBV7-9 with TRBJ1-1, with D maybe TRBD1 (6 bases). This CDR3 is 18 amino acids long. Trimming took off 1 base at V and 1 base at J, with 19 bases between the two ends. CDR1 is SEHNR, CDR2 FQNEAQ, per germline (reference sequence). CDR3 nucleotide sequence: TGTGCCAGCAGCTTAGGTCGGGCAGGACAGATAAAGAACACTGAAGCTTTCTTT. Protein sequence: CASSLGRAGQIKNTEAFF.

The chain combines TRBV21-1 with TRBJ2-2; TRBD1 is taken as the D call from the table, unchecked against the DNA. TRBV21-1 is given as a pseudogene. The CDR3 is 16 residues long. The CDR3 DNA follows: TGTGCCAGCAGCCACTCCGGGACATACAACACCGGGGAGCTGTTTTTT. Translating gives CASSHSGTYNTGELFF.

This chain links TRBV6-1 with TRBJ1-2, with a tentative D call TRBD1 (5 bases). The CDR3 is made up of 13 amino acids. V was cut by 2 bases and J by 8 bases, with 12 bases left in between. CDR1 MNHNS and CDR2 SASEGT come from the germline V gene. The CDR3 loop reads CASSETPGVGYTF. The DNA of the CDR3 is TGTGCCAGCAGTGAAACCCCGGGGGTGGGCTACACCTTC.

V usage is TRBV19 and J usage is TRBJ2-1; 8 bases match TRBD2. The CDR3 length is 14 residues. Germline CDR1 LNHDA, CDR2 SQIVND (reference sequence). With V trimmed by 11 bases and J by 6 bases, 12 bases remained unmatched. CDR3 protein: CAVNPGGPGNEQFF. CDR3 coding DNA: TGTGCCGTCAACCCGGGGGGGCCCGGCAATGAGCAGTTCTTC.

The chain employs TRBV4-2 and TRBJ1-5, with a weak D call TRBD1 (5 bases). The CDR3 has 15 amino acids. V was shortened by 3 bases and J by 2 bases, with 11 bases between the two germline ends. CDR1 and CDR2 (germline): LGHNA, YNFKEQ. The CDR3 DNA follows: TGTGCCAGCAGCCAGGAGACGGGGGGCAATCAGCCCCAGCATTTT. It yields the protein CASSQETGGNQPQHF.